A single sample gave rise to the 14 T cell receptor beta chains below, sequenced in a study of tumor-infiltrating lymphocytes in primary liver carcinoma. Unsorted whole blood yielded blood RNA, and germline DNA was extracted as well. Using a constant-region primer together with ProtoScript II reverse transcriptase, TCR beta cDNA was made from approximately 500 ng of total RNA. The TCR beta library was amplified through three nested multiplex PCR rounds in a modified ARM-PCR procedure. In the first two PCR rounds, TRBV1-TRBV30 forward primers were paired with a C-beta reverse primer, and each round lasted roughly 9 cycles. TCRdb itself ran the multiplex PCR reads through MiXCR, one entry per CDR3 protein. The sample holds some 180,000 distinct CDR3 sequences, roughly 60% seen once. The sample comprised peripheral blood. These receptors came from a man aged 35 to 55 with primary liver carcinoma and hepatitis B virus infection.

There are a few counts of this clonotype. J is TRBJ2-4 and V is TRBV6-5, with D perhaps matching TRBD2 (5 bases). V lost 0 bases to trimming and J lost 7 bases, with 16 bases between them. The CDR3 length is 16 residues. Germline CDR1 reads MNHEY; CDR2 reads SVGAGI. CDR3 in amino acids: CASSYSIERLMNIQYF. The CDR3 region has the DNA TGTGCCAGCAGTTACTCGATAGAGCGACTAATGAACATTCAGTACTTC.

J is TRBJ2-7 and V is TRBV11-2; possible D gene TRBD1, 6 bases. With 6 bases removed from V and 0 bases from J, the gap between germline ends came to 18 bases. The CDR3 is 16 amino acids. Looked up from germline, CDR1 is SGHAT and CDR2 is FQNNGV. CDR3 nucleotides: TGTGCCAGCAGTGCATGCTGTGGACAGTCCTCCTACGAGCAGTACTTC. It is translated as CASSACCGQSSYEQYF.

On this clonotype itself: Since no conserved phenylalanine or tryptophan closes the CDR3, a read error is the likely cause. The chain has TRBV6-5 and TRBJ1-2, with 10 bases that match TRBD1. From germline, CDR1 is MNHEY and CDR2 SVGAGI. V gave up 6 bases and J gave up 7 bases; unmatched junction bases: 8. The CDR3 loop spans 14 amino acids. CDR3 in DNA: TGTGCCAGCAGCCTCGGACAGGGGGATTCTGGCTACACCATC. Translation gives CASSLGQGDSGYTI.

The rearrangement uses TRBV19 and TRBJ2-3; tentative D call: TRBD1 (6 bases). Germline CDR1 and CDR2: LNHDA and SQIVND (reference sequence). V lost 7 bases and J lost 2, with 16 bases in between. This CDR3 contains 15 residues. CDR3 sequence reads: CASISGEGVTDTQYF. The CDR3 DNA sequence: TGTGCCAGTATTTCGGGTGAGGGGGTCACAGATACGCAGTATTTT. Supplemented by reference TRBV19 and TRBJ2-3, the full variable domain reads DGGITQSPKYLFRKEGQNVTLSCEQNLNHDAMYWYRQDPGQGLRLIYYSQIVNDFQKGDIAEGYSVSREKKESFPLTVTSAQKNPTAFYLCASISGEGVTDTQYFGPGTRLTVL.

This clonotype has a count of ten or more. The V call is TRBV11-2, the J call TRBJ2-3; 7 positions agree with TRBD2. The CDR3 consists of 15 residues. V lost 3 bases and J lost 4; bases outside the gene matches: 7. The germline gives CDR1 SGHAT, CDR2 FQNNGV. The CDR3 spells CASSFQAGRADTQYF. The CDR3 DNA is TGTGCCAGCAGCTTCCAAGCGGGAAGGGCAGATACGCAGTATTTT.

This clonotype was observed a few times. This chain joins TRBV6-5 and TRBJ2-3, with D possibly TRBD1 on 6 matching bases. The CDR3 spans 12 residues. Trimming left V 8 bases short and J 2 bases short, with 8 bases between. CDR1 is MNHEY and CDR2 is SVGAGI in the germline V gene. The CDR3 sequence: CASGDTTDTQYF. DNA for the CDR3: TGTGCCAGCGGGGACACCACAGATACGCAGTATTTT.

This clonotype appeared once. The V call is TRBV6-5, the J call TRBJ2-5; possibly TRBD1 for D (5 bases). Germline V gene lookup returns CDR1 MNHEY and CDR2 SVGAGI. This CDR3 has 18 amino acids. V was shortened by 0 bases and J by 2 bases, with 19 bases between the two germline ends. CDR3 sequence reads: CASSYSARRWAGQETQYF. CDR3 nucleotides: TGTGCCAGCAGTTACTCCGCCCGGCGGTGGGCAGGGCAAGAGACCCAGTACTTC.

The chain links TRBV5-4 to TRBJ1-4; D is unclear. Trimming left V 5 bases short and J 2 bases short, with 10 bases between. Germline CDR1 is SGHNT and CDR2 is YYREEE (reference sequence). There are 14 residues in the CDR3. CDR3 DNA: TGTGCCAGCAGGACCCGAGGGACTAATGAAAAACTGTTTTTT. Its translation is CASRTRGTNEKLFF. The variable domain in full, with the rest retrieved from reference TRBV5-4 and TRBJ1-4, is ETGVTQSPTHLIKTRGQQVTLRCSSQSGHNTVSWYQQALGQGPQFIFQYYREEENGRGNFPPRFSGLQFPNYSSELNVNALELDDSALYLCASRTRGTNEKLFFGSGTQLSVL.

J is TRBJ2-1 and V is TRBV6-2 or TRBV6-3; 16 bases are shared with TRBD2. Germline V CDR1 and CDR2: MNHEY, SVGEGT. The CDR3 covers 19 residues. J was trimmed by 6 bases and V by 1 base; bases with no gene match: 9. CDR3 amino acids: CASSYYPGLAGGPGNEQFF. CDR3 bases: TGTGCCAGCAGTTACTATCCGGGACTAGCGGGAGGGCCGGGCAATGAGCAGTTCTTC.

This clonotype was detected once. The genes are TRBV6-1 and TRBJ2-3, with D perhaps matching TRBD1 or TRBD2 (5 bases each). Germline values: CDR1 MNHNS, CDR2 SASEGT. The CDR3 length is 15 residues. The V gene lost 4 bases and the J gene lost 2 bases, with 13 bases spanning the gap. The CDR3 nucleotides are TGTGCCAGCAGTGGTTACGGGACGATCACAGATACGCAGTATTTT. As protein: CASSGYGTITDTQYF.

CDR3 region: CASSPGAESQYNEQFF. As DNA, the CDR3 is TGTGCCAGCAGCCCGGGGGCGGAAAGCCAATACAATGAGCAGTTCTTC. The chain uses TRBV4-2 and TRBJ2-1, with D perhaps matching TRBD1 or TRBD2 (6 bases each). The CDR3 has 16 residues. The germline V gene encodes CDR1 LGHNA and CDR2 YNFKEQ. V gave up 4 bases and J gave up 4 bases, with 17 bases separating them.

V usage is TRBV6-5 and J usage is TRBJ2-3; TRBD2 matches 8 bases. Losses at the gene ends were 4 bases for V and 3 bases for J; bases not matched to a gene: 9. This CDR3 spans 16 amino acids. The V gene's germline CDR1 is MNHEY and CDR2 SVGAGI. The CDR3 DNA is TGTGCCAGCAGTTCTCCAGCGGGAGAAGGGACAGATACGCAGTATTTT. Translation gives CASSSPAGEGTDTQYF.

The rearrangement uses TRBV4-1 and TRBJ2-3; D perhaps matches TRBD2 (6 bases). Germline-derived CDR1 and CDR2 are MGHRA and YSYEKL. This CDR3 has 17 residues. Trimming pared 0 bases from V and 4 bases from J, leaving 17 bases between. The DNA for the CDR3 is TGCGCCAGCAGCCAAGATGAGAGCGGGTGGGGCGCAGATACGCAGTATTTT. Protein product: CASSQDESGWGADTQYF.

Concerning this clonotype: Its ends do not fully match the called genes, so a read error is possible. The chain uses TRBV5-1 and TRBJ2-7; the match to TRBD2 covers 9 bases. This CDR3 region has 16 residues. CDR1 and CDR2 (germline): SGHRS, YFSETQ. The CDR3 coding sequence is TGCGCCAGCAGCTTGGTTAGCGGGGGACTCGCCTACAAGCAGTACTTC. Encoded protein: CASSLVSGGLAYKQYF.